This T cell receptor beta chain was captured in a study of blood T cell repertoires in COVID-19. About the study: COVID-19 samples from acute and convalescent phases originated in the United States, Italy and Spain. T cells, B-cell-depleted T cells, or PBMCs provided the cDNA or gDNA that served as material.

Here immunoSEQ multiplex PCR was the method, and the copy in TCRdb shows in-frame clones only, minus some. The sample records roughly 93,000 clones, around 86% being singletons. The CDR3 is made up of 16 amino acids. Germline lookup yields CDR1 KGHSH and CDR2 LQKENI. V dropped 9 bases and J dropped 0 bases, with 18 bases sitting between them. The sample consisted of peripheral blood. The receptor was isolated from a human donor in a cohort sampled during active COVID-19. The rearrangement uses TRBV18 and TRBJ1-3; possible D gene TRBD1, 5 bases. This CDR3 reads CASGRIDSYSGNTIYF. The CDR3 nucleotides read TGTGCCAGTGGGAGGATCGACAGCTACTCTGGAAACACCATATATTTT.